These T cell receptor beta chains were read from a single sample in a study of T cell changes during pregnancy in multiple sclerosis. Clones were read by immunoSEQ multiplex PCR, and TCRdb kept only the in-frame ones, dropping some. The sample gives around 63,000 clones, about 92% of which show up once; around 3.3% is in the top ten. Here the sequenced sample was CD8+ T cells from peripheral blood mononuclear cells, taken in the third trimester of pregnancy. The receptors here all came from a female donor in good health, enrolled as a control in a pregnancy study. Both conserved end residues are part of each CDR3. A D gene is named only where the DNA matches it firmly. Size is stated for part of the rows, as once, few or many counts, or as a class when the clone is expanded.

d_gene,j_gene,len,abundance,v_gene,CDR3aa,CDR3nt
TRBD1,TRBJ2-2,17,medium-sized,TRBV7-6,CASSFRQGAANTGELFF,TGTGCCAGCAGCTTCCGACAGGGGGCAGCGAACACCGGGGAGCTGTTTTTT
TRBD2,TRBJ2-1,15,.,TRBV6-5,CASSFLAGGYNEQFF,TGTGCCAGCAGTTTCCTAGCGGGGGGATACAATGAGCAGTTCTTC
.,TRBJ1-1,14,few,TRBV9,CASSEGGLNTEAFF,TGTGCCAGCAGCGAGGGGGGGTTGAACACTGAAGCTTTCTTT
TRBD1,TRBJ1-2,16,.,TRBV5-1,CASSLANGQGAGGYTF,TGCGCCAGCAGCTTGGCCAACGGACAGGGGGCGGGCGGCTACACCTTC
TRBD1,TRBJ1-4,18,.,TRBV29-1,CSVEGGDREKTTNEKLFF,TGCAGCGTTGAAGGGGGGGACAGAGAGAAAACAACTAATGAAAAACTGTTTTTT
TRBD2,TRBJ2-3,15,.,TRBV30,CAWSVRGGLTDTQYF,TGTGCCTGGAGTGTACGGGGGGGGCTCACAGATACGCAGTATTTT
.,TRBJ1-1,15,.,TRBV6-1,CASSEAQGANTEAFF,TGTGCCAGCAGTGAAGCGCAGGGTGCGAACACTGAAGCTTTCTTT
.,TRBJ2-2,14,once,TRBV30,CAWSWQVIAGELFF,TGTGCCTGGAGTTGGCAGGTTATTGCCGGGGAGCTGTTTTTT
.,TRBJ2-7,11,.,TRBV27,CATGQTYEQYF,TGTGCTACGGGACAAACCTACGAGCAGTACTTC
.,TRBJ2-3,13,.,TRBV25-1,CASSDQGPDTQYF,TGTGCCAGCAGTGATCAGGGTCCAGATACGCAGTATTTT